This T cell receptor beta chain was documented in a study of cytomegalovirus exposure and HLA in healthy donors. 60 Vbeta and 13 Jbeta primers were used in PCR. Clones were read by immunoSEQ multiplex PCR, and TCRdb kept only the in-frame ones, dropping some. In the table there are about 150,000 clones, around 78% of which are singletons. Study outcomes and limitations: Analysis was carried out at a later point, and it linked a missense DCLRE1C variant to TCR beta V- and J-gene trimming. TCR beta sequences reportedly predicted most subjects' HLA-A and HLA-B alleles accurately. An analysis that came later showed most CMV-associated TCR beta chains appearing HLA-restricted. The study listed under 200 cytomegalovirus-associated TCR beta chains.

Trimming left V 6 bases short and J 5 bases short, with 16 bases between. The CDR3 loop spans 14 amino acids. Germline CDR1 reads SGHTA; CDR2 reads FQGNSA. A remark on this clone: Its antigen is unknown.

This rearrangement joins TRBV7-2 to TRBJ1-1, with D perhaps matching TRBD1 (6 bases). This TCR was recovered from a man aged 35 to 55 in good health and CMV-seropositive. The sequencing sample was made of PBMCs. CDR3 protein: CASSFTGQTTEAFF. The CDR3 DNA sequence: TGTGCCAGCAGTTTTACAGGACAGACGACTGAAGCTTTCTTT.